Listed below are T cell receptor beta chains from one sample, sequenced in a study of CD8 T cells in Susac syndrome. TCRdb reprocessed the immunoSEQ multiplex PCR reads via MiXCR and lists one record per CDR3 protein. The sample has some 100,000 distinct CDR3 sequences, less than 95% seen once. Input material: CD8+ T cells from PBMCs. The receptors originated from a human donor in good health. CDR3s include the opening cysteine and the closing phenylalanine or tryptophan. D genes are given only for firm matches. Some rows have no size entry. The others give once, few or many, or a class for an expanded clone.

DNA,CDR3,size,V,D,J
TGTGCCAGCAGCAGGGGCAGGGGGCACTACGAGCAGTACTTC,CASSRGRGHYEQYF,.,TRBV21-1,.,TRBJ2-7
TGTGCCACCACAGGGGCCGGGGCCAACGTCCTGACTTTC,CATTGAGANVLTF,.,TRBV10-3,TRBD1,TRBJ2-6
TGTGCCAGCCTAAATCCCCTGGGAATACGCGGGGGGGAGACCCAGTACTTC,CASLNPLGIRGGETQYF,.,TRBV7-9,TRBD2,TRBJ2-5
TGTGCCAGCAGCTTCCGGATTGGGAATGAGCAGTTCTTC,CASSFRIGNEQFF,once,TRBV5-6,.,TRBJ2-1
TGTGCCAGCACCCGCCCCCGACTAGCGGTTCAAGAGACCCAGTACTTC,CASTRPRLAVQETQYF,.,TRBV28,TRBD2,TRBJ2-5
TGTGCCAGCAGTTACAAGCCAGGCGGGGAGACCCAGTACTTC,CASSYKPGGETQYF,.,TRBV6-6,.,TRBJ2-5
TGCAGCGCAGAACCGGGGAACACTGAAGCTTTCTTT,CSAEPGNTEAFF,.,TRBV29-1,.,TRBJ1-1
TGTGCCAGCAGCACGCTGGGAGGGGGTAGCTATGGCTACACCTTC,CASSTLGGGSYGYTF,.,TRBV7-2,.,TRBJ1-2
TGCAGCGTTGCGGTGAACTTAGGGGAGACCCAGTACTTC,CSVAVNLGETQYF,.,TRBV29-1,.,TRBJ2-5
TGTGCCTGGGTCCGGGGAACTGAAGCTTTCTTT,CAWVRGTEAFF,.,TRBV30,.,TRBJ1-1
TGCAGTGCTAGATACCTGACGGAATATGGCTACACCTTC,CSARYLTEYGYTF,once,TRBV20-1,.,TRBJ1-2
TGTGCCAGCAGCCAATCGGTCTCGGGAGGAAATGAGCAGTTCTTC,CASSQSVSGGNEQFF,.,TRBV14,TRBD2,TRBJ2-1
TGTGCCAGCAGTAGAGGGGGCGCGGACTATGGCTACACCTTC,CASSRGGADYGYTF,.,TRBV27,TRBD1,TRBJ1-2
TGTGCCAGCAGCGCGGGCCGAGGGGGCGAGCAGTACTTC,CASSAGRGGEQYF,.,TRBV14,.,TRBJ2-7
TGTGCCAGCAGCTTAGCCCCAGGGAGGCATACGCAGTATTTT,CASSLAPGRHTQYF,.,TRBV7-6,.,TRBJ2-3
TGCAGTGCTAGAGATACGGGAAATGAGCAGTTCTTC,CSARDTGNEQFF,.,TRBV20-1,.,TRBJ2-1
TGTGCCAGCAAAGCAGGGGGCTGGACTGAAGCTTTCTTT,CASKAGGWTEAFF,.,TRBV2,TRBD1,TRBJ1-1
TGTGCCAGCAGCTTAGCAGGGGGCTGGACAGATACGCAGTATTTT,CASSLAGGWTDTQYF,.,TRBV7-2,TRBD1,TRBJ2-3
TGCGCCAGCAGCCAAGTGGGGGTCACTGAAGCTTTCTTT,CASSQVGVTEAFF,once,TRBV4-1,.,TRBJ1-1
TGTGCCAGCAGCCCGGACTTGAACACTGAAGCTTTCTTT,CASSPDLNTEAFF,few,TRBV5-6,.,TRBJ1-1
TGTGCCAGTAGCCCCGACAGGGGGCGCAACTATGGCTACACCTTC,CASSPDRGRNYGYTF,.,TRBV19,TRBD1,TRBJ1-2
TGCGCCAGCAGTCCAACCTGGACGGCCTCTCCAGATACGCAGTATTTT,CASSPTWTASPDTQYF,.,TRBV5-1,.,TRBJ2-3
TGCAGTGCTAGATTACAGGGAGTGGGCATAGCCCGGACCTACGAGCAGTACTTC,CSARLQGVGIARTYEQYF,.,TRBV20-1,.,TRBJ2-7